A single sample gave rise to the 15 T cell receptor beta chains below, sequenced in a study of radiation and T cells in renal cell carcinoma. Data came from immunoSEQ multiplex PCR; TCRdb stores just in-frame clones and leaves some out. This sample has about 91,000 clones, with about 79% found just once. Documented time point: baseline pretreatment blood. As for treatment: 15 Gy SBRT to primary tumor, nephrectomy 4 weeks later. The sample in question was blood, obtained from a patient whose treatment included radiotherapy and nephrectomy. The receptors stem from a man aged 55 to 70 with renal cell carcinoma.

In this sample, this clone turned up a few times. The genes are TRBV7-7 and TRBJ2-7; D assignment may be TRBD1 or TRBD2 (5 bases each). V shed 4 bases and J shed 7 bases, with 14 bases lying between them. The CDR3 extends over 13 amino acids. The germline CDR1 and CDR2 sequences are SSHAT and FNYEAQ (reference sequence). The CDR3: CASSSARDGEQYF. The CDR3 DNA reads as TGTGCCAGCAGCTCAGCTCGGGACGGAGAGCAGTACTTC.

The genes are TRBV4-2 and TRBJ2-1; D possibly corresponds to TRBD2 (5 bases). Germline V CDR1 and CDR2: LGHNA, YNFKEQ. CDR3 length: 16 amino acids. V lost 0 bases and J lost 3, with 12 bases in between. The CDR3: CASSQDSRLFYNEQFF. The CDR3 DNA is TGTGCCAGCAGCCAAGATAGCAGACTATTCTACAATGAGCAGTTCTTC.

V gene TRBV9 combines with J gene TRBJ2-7; a weak D match, TRBD2 (5 bases). This CDR3 is 13 amino acids long. V was cut by 0 bases and J by 7 bases, with 11 bases left in between. CDR1 and CDR2 (germline): SGDLS, YYNGEE. The CDR3 bases are TGTGCCAGCAGCGTAGACTTGCCGGGAGAGCAGTACTTC. Translated: CASSVDLPGEQYF.

This clone occurred a few times. The chain couples TRBV28 to TRBJ1-5; D ambiguous. This CDR3 is built from 14 residues. Germline lookup yields CDR1 MDHEN and CDR2 SYDVKM. Deletions cut 5 bases from V and 6 bases from J, with 14 bases between. The CDR3 DNA is TGTGCCAGCAGTCCCTCGATGGGTAGTCAGCCCCAGCATTTT. Protein: CASSPSMGSQPQHF.

This clone was seen a single time. The rearrangement uses TRBV2 and TRBJ1-2; 8 bases agree with TRBD1. CDR1 and CDR2 (germline): SNHLY, FYNNEI. V was pared by 0 bases and J by 8 bases, with 14 bases of the junction left unmatched. This CDR3 has 17 residues. The CDR3 nucleotides are TGTGCCAGCAGTGAAGCGCAGGCCACGCAGACAGGGGCCGGCTACACCTTC. Its protein product is CASSEAQATQTGAGYTF.

The chain uses TRBV18 and TRBJ2-5, with D unresolved. The CDR3 consists of 13 residues. Trimming stripped 4 bases from V and 2 bases from J, with 8 bases between. CDR1 is KGHSH, CDR2 LQKENI, per germline. CDR3 in DNA: TGTGCCAGCTCACGTGGGTTACAAGAGACCCAGTACTTC. Amino acid sequence: CASSRGLQETQYF.

The chain carries TRBV28 and TRBJ2-7; TRBD2 is a possible D gene (5 bases). Germline values: CDR1 MDHEN, CDR2 SYDVKM. The CDR3 contains 14 residues. Trimming took 7 bases from V and 6 from J, leaving 19 bases between them. The CDR3 DNA follows: TGTGCCAGCACCGGACTCGATTCCCCTAGCGAGCAGTACTTC. Amino acids: CASTGLDSPSEQYF.

The V call is TRBV11-2, the J call TRBJ2-1; TRBD2 aligns across 11 bases. Germline V lookup: CDR1 SGHAT, CDR2 FQNNGV. The CDR3 has 17 amino acids. V lost 2 bases, J lost 4 bases, and 7 bases stayed unmatched. The CDR3 DNA sequence: TGTGCCAGCAGCTTATTCGTACTAGCGGGAGAATACAATGAGCAGTTCTTC. Translated, it gives CASSLFVLAGEYNEQFF.

The CDR3 here is CAWSIGGGYQETQYF. The CDR3 region has the DNA TGTGCCTGGAGTATCGGGGGGGGGTACCAAGAGACCCAGTACTTC. V and J are TRBV30 and TRBJ2-5; 8 positions agree with TRBD2. This CDR3 region has 15 residues. Germline assignment: CDR1 GTSNPN and CDR2 SVGIG (reference sequence). With 2 bases clipped from V and 0 bases from J, the junction kept 5 bases outside the gene matches.

The chain has TRBV29-1 and TRBJ2-7; 7 bases map to TRBD1. After removal of 4 bases from V and 0 bases from J, the junction contained 0 bases not matched to a gene. The germline V gene has CDR1 SQVTM and CDR2 ANQGSEA. CDR3 size: 12 residues. CDR3 in amino acids: CSVGTGSYEQYF. As DNA, the CDR3 is TGCAGCGTTGGGACAGGCTCCTACGAGCAGTACTTC.

The chain joins TRBV10-3 to TRBJ2-6, with 8 positions matching TRBD1. V lost 3 bases, J lost 2 bases, and 6 bases stayed unmatched. Germline V gene sequence: CDR1 ENHRY, CDR2 SYGVKD. This CDR3 spans 17 amino acids. The DNA for the CDR3 is TGTGCCATCAGTGACGGACAGGGACGAACTGGGGCCAACGTCCTGACTTTC. This encodes CAISDGQGRTGANVLTF.

J is TRBJ2-7 and V is TRBV11-2; D is possibly TRBD2 (6 bases). This CDR3 is 15 amino acids long. The ends were cut back, 10 bases at V and 1 base at J, with 20 bases in the middle. Germline V gene data show CDR1 as SGHAT and CDR2 as FQNNGV. The CDR3 loop is CATAPGAVASYEQYF. The CDR3, as DNA: TGTGCCACCGCACCGGGAGCGGTGGCTTCCTACGAGCAGTACTTC.

This chain uses TRBV2 with TRBJ2-7; D gene unclear. The CDR3 contains 12 residues. Per the germline V gene, CDR1 is SNHLY and CDR2 is FYNNEI. V lost 2 bases, J lost 6 bases, and 8 bases lay in between. Here the CDR3 reads CASSEQVFEQYF. DNA of the CDR3: TGTGCCAGCAGTGAACAAGTCTTCGAGCAGTACTTC.

This clone was seen only a few times. This chain joins TRBV6-5 and TRBJ1-4, with 11 positions matching TRBD1. This CDR3 contains 14 residues. Germline V CDR1 and CDR2: MNHEY, SVGAGI. The ends lost 7 bases at V and 3 bases at J; junction bases unmatched: 1. Here the CDR3 DNA reads TGTGCCAGCACGGGACAGGGGGCTAATGAAAAACTGTTTTTT. Its protein product is CASTGQGANEKLFF.

This clone appeared once. The chain is built from TRBV7-9 and TRBJ2-7; D not resolved. Germline V CDR1 and CDR2: SEHNR, FQNEAQ (reference sequence). V was cut by 5 bases and J by 3 bases, with 5 bases left in between. The CDR3 totals 11 residues. The CDR3, as DNA: TGTGCCAGCAGCCCAGACTACGAGCAGTACTTC. Protein: CASSPDYEQYF. Complete variable domain (other parts from reference TRBV7-9 and TRBJ2-7): DTGVSQNPRHKITKRGQNVTFRCDPISEHNRLYWYRQTLGQGPEFLTYFQNEAQLEKSRLLSDRFSAERPKGSFSTLEIQRTEQGDSAMYLCASSPDYEQYFGPGTRLTVT.